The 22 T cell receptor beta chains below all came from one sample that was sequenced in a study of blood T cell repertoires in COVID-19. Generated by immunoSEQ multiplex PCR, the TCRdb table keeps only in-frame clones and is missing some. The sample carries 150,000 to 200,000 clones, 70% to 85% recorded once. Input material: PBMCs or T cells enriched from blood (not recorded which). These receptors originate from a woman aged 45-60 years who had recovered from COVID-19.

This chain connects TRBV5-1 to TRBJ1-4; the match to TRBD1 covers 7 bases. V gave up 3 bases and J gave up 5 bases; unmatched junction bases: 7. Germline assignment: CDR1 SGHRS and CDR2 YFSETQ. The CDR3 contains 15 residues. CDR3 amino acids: CASSSGQAYNEKLFF. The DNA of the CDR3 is TGCGCCAGCAGCTCAGGACAGGCCTACAATGAAAAACTGTTTTTT.

The CDR3 region has the DNA TGTGCCAGTAGTATCCATCTGAGGCCAGATACGCAGTATTTT. It codes for CASSIHLRPDTQYF. This chain connects TRBV19 to TRBJ2-3; D is unclear. Trimming cost V 3 bases and J 4 bases, with 11 bases left between them. The CDR3 is made up of 14 amino acids. The V gene's germline CDR1 is LNHDA and CDR2 SQIVND (reference sequence).

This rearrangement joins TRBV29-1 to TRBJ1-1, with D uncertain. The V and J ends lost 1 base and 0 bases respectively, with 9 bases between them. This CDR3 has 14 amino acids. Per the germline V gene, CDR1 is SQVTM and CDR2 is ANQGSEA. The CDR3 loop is CSVEVGGLNTEAFF. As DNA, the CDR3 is TGCAGCGTTGAAGTAGGCGGCTTGAACACTGAAGCTTTCTTT.

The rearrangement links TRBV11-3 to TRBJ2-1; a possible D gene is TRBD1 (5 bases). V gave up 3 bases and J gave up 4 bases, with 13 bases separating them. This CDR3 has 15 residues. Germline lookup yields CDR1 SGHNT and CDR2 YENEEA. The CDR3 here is CASSLGPREYNEQFF. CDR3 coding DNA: TGTGCCAGCAGCTTGGGTCCCAGGGAATACAATGAGCAGTTCTTC.

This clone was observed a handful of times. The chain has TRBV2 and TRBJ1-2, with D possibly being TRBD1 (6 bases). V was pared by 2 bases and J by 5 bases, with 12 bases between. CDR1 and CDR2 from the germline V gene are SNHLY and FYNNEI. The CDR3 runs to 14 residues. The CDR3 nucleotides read TGTGCCAGCAGTGAAATGGGGGCAGGGTATGGCTACACCTTC. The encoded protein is CASSEMGAGYGYTF. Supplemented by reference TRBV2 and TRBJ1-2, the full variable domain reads EPEVTQTPSHQVTQMGQEVILRCVPISNHLYFYWYRQILGQKVEFLVSFYNNEISEKSEIFDDQFSVERPDGSNFTLKIRSTKLEDSAMYFCASSEMGAGYGYTFGSGTRLTVV.

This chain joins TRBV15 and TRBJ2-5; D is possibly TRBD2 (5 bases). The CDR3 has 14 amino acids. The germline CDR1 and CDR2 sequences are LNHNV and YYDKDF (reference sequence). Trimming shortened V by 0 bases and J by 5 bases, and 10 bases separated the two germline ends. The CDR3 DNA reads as TGTGCCACCAGCAGAGATCGAGGCGGGGAGACCCAGTACTTC. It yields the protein CATSRDRGGETQYF. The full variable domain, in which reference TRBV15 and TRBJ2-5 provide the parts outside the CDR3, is DAMVIQNPRYQVTQFGKPVTLSCSQTLNHNVMYWYQQKSSQAPKLLFHYYDKDFNNEADTPDNFQSRRPNTSFCFLDIRSPGLGDTAMYLCATSRDRGGETQYFGPGTRLLVL.

CDR3 amino acids: CSVKGTGTDTQYF. For the CDR3, the DNA is TGCAGCGTGAAGGGGACAGGCACAGATACGCAGTATTTT. The chain recombines TRBV29-1 with TRBJ2-3; TRBD1 agrees at 7 bases. The CDR3 contains 13 residues. The ends lost 6 bases at V and 1 base at J; junction bases unmatched: 4. CDR1 SQVTM and CDR2 ANQGSEA come from the germline V gene.

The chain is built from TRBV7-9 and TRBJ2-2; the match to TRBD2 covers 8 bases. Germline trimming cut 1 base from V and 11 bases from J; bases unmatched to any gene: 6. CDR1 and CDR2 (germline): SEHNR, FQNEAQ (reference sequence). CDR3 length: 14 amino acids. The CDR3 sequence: CASSLVGTSSELFF. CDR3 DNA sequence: TGTGCCAGCAGCTTAGTGGGGACTAGTTCTGAGCTGTTTTTT.

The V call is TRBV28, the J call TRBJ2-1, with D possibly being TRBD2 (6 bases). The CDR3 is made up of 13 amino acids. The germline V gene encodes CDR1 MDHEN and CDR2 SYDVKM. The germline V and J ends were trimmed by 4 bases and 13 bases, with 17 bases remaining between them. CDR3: CASSSLGGRQQFF. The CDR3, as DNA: TGTGCCAGCAGTTCACTTGGAGGGAGGCAACAGTTCTTC.

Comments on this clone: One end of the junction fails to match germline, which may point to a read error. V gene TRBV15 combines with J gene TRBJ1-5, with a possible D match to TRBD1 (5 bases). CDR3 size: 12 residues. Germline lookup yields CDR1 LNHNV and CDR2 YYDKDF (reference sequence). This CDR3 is CATSRGGGAMDF. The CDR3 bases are TGTGCCACCAGCAGAGGGGGAGGGGCAATGGACTTT. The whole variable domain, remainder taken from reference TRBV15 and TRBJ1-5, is DAMVIQNPRYQVTQFGKPVTLSCSQTLNHNVMYWYQQKSSQAPKLLFHYYDKDFNNEADTPDNFQSRRPNTSFCFLDIRSPGLGDTAMYLCATSRGGGAMDFGDGTRLSIL.

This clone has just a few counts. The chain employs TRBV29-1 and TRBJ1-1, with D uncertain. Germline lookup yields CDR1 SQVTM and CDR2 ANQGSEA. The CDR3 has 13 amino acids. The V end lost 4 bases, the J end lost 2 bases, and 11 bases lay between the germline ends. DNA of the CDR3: TGCAGCGTTGGCATAGTATCCAACACTGAAGCTTTCTTT. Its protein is CSVGIVSNTEAFF.

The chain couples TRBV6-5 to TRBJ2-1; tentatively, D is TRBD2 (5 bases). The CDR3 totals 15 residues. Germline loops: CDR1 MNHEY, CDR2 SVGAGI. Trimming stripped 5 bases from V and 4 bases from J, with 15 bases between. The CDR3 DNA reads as TGTGCCAGCAGTAGTACGAGGGTGGGTTACAATGAGCAGTTCTTC. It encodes CASSSTRVGYNEQFF.

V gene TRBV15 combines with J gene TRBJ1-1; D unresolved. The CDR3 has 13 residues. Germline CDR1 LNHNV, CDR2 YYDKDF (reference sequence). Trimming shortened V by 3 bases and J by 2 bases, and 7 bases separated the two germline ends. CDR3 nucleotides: TGTGCCACCAGCAGGCAGGAAAACACTGAAGCTTTCTTT. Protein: CATSRQENTEAFF.

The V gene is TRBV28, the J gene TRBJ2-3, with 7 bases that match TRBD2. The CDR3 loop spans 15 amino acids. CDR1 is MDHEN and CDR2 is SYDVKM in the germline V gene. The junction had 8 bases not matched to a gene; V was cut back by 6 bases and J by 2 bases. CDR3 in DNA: TGTGCCAGCAGAGTTGCGGGAGTTTACACAGATACGCAGTATTTT. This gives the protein CASRVAGVYTDTQYF.

This chain's CDR3 is CASSQGGTSGTEQFF. The CDR3 bases are TGTGCCAGCAGCCAAGGGGGGACTAGCGGCACTGAGCAGTTCTTC. The chain employs TRBV3-1 (or the pseudogene TRBV3-2) and TRBJ2-1; 11 nucleotides align to TRBD2. CDR1 and CDR2 (germline): LGHDT, YNNKEL (reference sequence). Unmatched junction bases numbered 5, after V lost 1 base and J lost 9 bases. The CDR3 covers 15 residues.

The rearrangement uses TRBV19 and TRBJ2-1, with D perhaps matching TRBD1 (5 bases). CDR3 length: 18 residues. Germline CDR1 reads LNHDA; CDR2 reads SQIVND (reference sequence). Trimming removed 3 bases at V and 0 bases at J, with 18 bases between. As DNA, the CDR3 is TGTGCCAGTAGTATTGGGTTGATGGACATCGGCTCCTACAATGAGCAGTTCTTC. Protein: CASSIGLMDIGSYNEQFF. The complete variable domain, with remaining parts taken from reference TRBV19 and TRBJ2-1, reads DGGITQSPKYLFRKEGQNVTLSCEQNLNHDAMYWYRQDPGQGLRLIYYSQIVNDFQKGDIAEGYSVSREKKESFPLTVTSAQKNPTAFYLCASSIGLMDIGSYNEQFFGPGTRLTVL.

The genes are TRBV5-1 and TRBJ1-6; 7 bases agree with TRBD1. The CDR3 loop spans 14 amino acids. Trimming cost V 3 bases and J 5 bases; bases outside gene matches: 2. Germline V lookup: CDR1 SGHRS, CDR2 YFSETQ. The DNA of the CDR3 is TGCGCCAGCAGCTCCGGGACAGATAATTCACCCCTCCACTTT. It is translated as CASSSGTDNSPLHF.

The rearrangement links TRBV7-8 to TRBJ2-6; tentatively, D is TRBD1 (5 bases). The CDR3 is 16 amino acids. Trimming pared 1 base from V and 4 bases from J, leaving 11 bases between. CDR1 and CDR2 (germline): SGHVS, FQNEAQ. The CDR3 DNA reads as TGTGCCAGCAGCTTAGGATCAGGGTTAGGGGCCAACGTCCTGACTTTC. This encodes CASSLGSGLGANVLTF.

The CDR3 reads CASSLDGTGEGQPQHF. In DNA form, the CDR3 reads TGCGCCAGCAGCTTGGATGGGACAGGGGAAGGACAGCCCCAGCATTTT. The rearrangement uses TRBV5-1 and TRBJ1-5; 10 positions match TRBD1. Germline assignment: CDR1 SGHRS and CDR2 YFSETQ. This CDR3 has 16 amino acids. J gave up 7 bases and V 0 bases, and 7 bases lay outside the gene matches. Filled out from reference TRBV5-1 and TRBJ1-5, the complete variable domain reads KAGVTQTPRYLIKTRGQQVTLSCSPISGHRSVSWYQQTPGQGLQFLFEYFSETQRNKGNFPGRFSGRQFSNSRSEMNVSTLELGDSALYLCASSLDGTGEGQPQHFGDGTRLSIL.

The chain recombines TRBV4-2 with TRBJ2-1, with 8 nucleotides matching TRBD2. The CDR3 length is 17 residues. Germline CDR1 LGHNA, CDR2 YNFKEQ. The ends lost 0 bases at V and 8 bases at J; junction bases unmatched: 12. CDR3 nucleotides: TGTGCCAGCAGCCAAGAGGATGGGAGCGGGAGTAGGTATGAGCAGTTCTTC. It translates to CASSQEDGSGSRYEQFF.

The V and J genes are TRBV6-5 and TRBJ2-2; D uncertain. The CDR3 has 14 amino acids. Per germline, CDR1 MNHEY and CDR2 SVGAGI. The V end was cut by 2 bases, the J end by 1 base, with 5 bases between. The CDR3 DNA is TGTGCCAGCAGTTACCGGGTGAACACCGGGGAGCTGTTTTTT. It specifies CASSYRVNTGELFF.

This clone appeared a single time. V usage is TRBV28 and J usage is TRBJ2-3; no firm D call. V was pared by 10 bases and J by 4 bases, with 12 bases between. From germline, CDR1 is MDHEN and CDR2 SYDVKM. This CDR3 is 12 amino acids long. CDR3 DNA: TGTGCCACCGTCGGCGCGGCAGATACGCAGTATTTT. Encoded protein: CATVGAADTQYF.